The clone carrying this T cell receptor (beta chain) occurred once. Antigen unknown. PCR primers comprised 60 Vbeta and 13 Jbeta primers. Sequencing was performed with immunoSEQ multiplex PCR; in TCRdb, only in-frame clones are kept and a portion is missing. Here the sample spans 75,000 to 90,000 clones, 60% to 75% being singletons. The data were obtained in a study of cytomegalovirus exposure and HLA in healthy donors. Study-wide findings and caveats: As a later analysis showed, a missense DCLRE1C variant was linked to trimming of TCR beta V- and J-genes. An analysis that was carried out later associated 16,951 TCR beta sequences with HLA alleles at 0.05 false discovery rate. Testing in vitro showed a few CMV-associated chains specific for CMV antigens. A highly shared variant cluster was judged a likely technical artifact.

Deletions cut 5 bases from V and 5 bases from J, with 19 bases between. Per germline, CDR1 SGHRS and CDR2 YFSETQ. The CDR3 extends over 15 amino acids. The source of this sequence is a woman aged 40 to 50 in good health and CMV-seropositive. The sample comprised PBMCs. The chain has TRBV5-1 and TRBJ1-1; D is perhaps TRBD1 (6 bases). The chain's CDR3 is CASSDGGWEGTEAFF. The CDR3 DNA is TGCGCCAGCAGTGATGGGGGCTGGGAGGGTACTGAAGCTTTCTTT.